The 32 T cell receptor beta chains presented below share a single source sample, sequenced in a study of OX40 agonist ivuxolimab in advanced cancers. Data came from immunoSEQ multiplex PCR; TCRdb stores just in-frame clones and leaves some out. The table includes fewer than 45,000 clones, 89% detected once. The sequencing here drew on CD4+ or CD8+ T cells sorted from blood, taken in a trial of the OX40 agonist ivuxolimab. Source of these receptors: an adult with an advanced solid tumor such as melanoma, head and neck, liver or kidney cancer.

The rearrangement links TRBV28 to TRBJ1-5; possible D gene TRBD1, 6 bases. The CDR3 loop spans 15 amino acids. Deletions cut 6 bases from V and 0 bases from J, with 12 bases between. CDR1 is MDHEN and CDR2 is SYDVKM in the germline V gene. CDR3 loop: CASRGQRNSNQPQHF. For the CDR3, the DNA is TGTGCCAGCAGAGGACAGAGAAATAGCAATCAGCCCCAGCATTTT. Full variable domain (remainder filled in from reference TRBV28 and TRBJ1-5): DVKVTQSSRYLVKRTGEKVFLECVQDMDHENMFWYRQDPGLGLRLIYFSYDVKMKEKGDIPEGYSVSREKKERFSLILESASTNQTSMYLCASRGQRNSNQPQHFGDGTRLSIL.

The chain employs TRBV11-2 and TRBJ2-3; D is uncertain. The V gene lost 2 bases and the J gene lost 6 bases, with 18 bases spanning the gap. Germline V gene lookup returns CDR1 SGHAT and CDR2 FQNNGV. This CDR3 contains 16 residues. The CDR3 region has the DNA TGTGCCAGCAGCTTACACCCGACCCCCGACACGGATACGCAGTATTTT. This gives the protein CASSLHPTPDTDTQYF.

This chain joins TRBV2 and TRBJ2-2; TRBD2 matches at 10 bases. The germline V gene has CDR1 SNHLY and CDR2 FYNNEI. J was trimmed by 5 bases and V by 7 bases; bases with no gene match: 4. This CDR3 has 14 residues. CDR3 amino acids: CASNSGGSTGELFF. In DNA form, the CDR3 reads TGTGCCAGCAATAGCGGGGGGAGTACCGGGGAGCTGTTTTTT.

This chain joins TRBV7-9 and TRBJ1-2, with 8 bases lining up with TRBD1. With V trimmed by 5 bases and J by 4 bases, 9 bases remained unmatched. The germline V gene encodes CDR1 SEHNR and CDR2 FQNEAQ (reference sequence). The CDR3 is 15 amino acids. This CDR3 reads CASSLDRGRGYGYTF. The CDR3, as DNA: TGTGCCAGCAGCCTCGACAGGGGAAGAGGCTATGGCTACACCTTC. The variable domain in full, with the rest retrieved from reference TRBV7-9 and TRBJ1-2, is DTGVSQNPRHKITKRGQNVTFRCDPISEHNRLYWYRQTLGQGPEFLTYFQNEAQLEKSRLLSDRFSAERPKGSFSTLEIQRTEQGDSAMYLCASSLDRGRGYGYTFGSGTRLTVV.

J is TRBJ1-2 and V is TRBV2, with TRBD1 identical over 7 bases. This CDR3 is built from 13 residues. V lost 6 bases, J lost 0 bases, and 1 base stayed unmatched. Germline-derived CDR1 and CDR2 are SNHLY and FYNNEI. The CDR3 loop is CASRGTANYGYTF. The CDR3 DNA is TGTGCCAGCAGGGGGACAGCTAACTATGGCTACACCTTC.

This clone was recorded once. The CDR3 spells CASSYSRRPGNTIYF. The CDR3 coding sequence is TGTGCCAGCAGTTACTCGAGGAGGCCCGGAAACACCATATATTTT. The chain uses TRBV6-5 and TRBJ1-3; D gene uncertain. Germline CDR1 and CDR2: MNHEY and SVGAGI. The germline V and J ends were trimmed by 0 bases and 4 bases, with 10 bases remaining between them. This CDR3 is built from 15 residues.

This clone was seen only once. This chain joins TRBV5-4 and TRBJ2-7, with TRBD1 matching over 7 bases. Germline CDR1 reads SGHNT; CDR2 reads YYREEE (reference sequence). V gave up 2 bases and J gave up 9 bases; unmatched junction bases: 8. This CDR3 is 13 amino acids long. The CDR3 DNA follows: TGTGCCAGCAGCTTAACAGGGGAACACGGGCAGTACTTC. Protein: CASSLTGEHGQYF.

The J gene is TRBJ2-7, the V gene TRBV5-6; 11 positions match TRBD1. The germline V gene has CDR1 SGHDT and CDR2 YYEEEE. CDR3 length: 15 residues. J lost 3 bases, V lost 4 bases, and 6 bases had no gene match. The CDR3 DNA reads TGTGCCAGCAGCAGGGCCGGGACAGGGGGCTACGAGCAGTACTTC. This sequence encodes CASSRAGTGGYEQYF.

The chain combines TRBV18 with TRBJ2-7, with D perhaps being TRBD1 or TRBD2 (5 bases each). Germline loops: CDR1 KGHSH, CDR2 LQKENI. Trimming shortened V by 6 bases and J by 6 bases, and 15 bases separated the two germline ends. This CDR3 region has 13 residues. CDR3: CASSSGYEGEQYF. DNA for the CDR3: TGTGCCAGCTCCTCAGGGTACGAGGGCGAGCAGTACTTC.

The chain couples TRBV6-5 to TRBJ2-7, with TRBD1 identical over 9 bases. With V trimmed by 4 bases and J by 2 bases, 6 bases remained unmatched. Germline-derived CDR1 and CDR2 are MNHEY and SVGAGI. The CDR3 consists of 15 residues. The CDR3 bases are TGTGCCAGCAGTTCTTTGACAGGGGGTACCTACGAGCAGTACTTC. This gives the protein CASSSLTGGTYEQYF.

V usage is TRBV19 and J usage is TRBJ2-7; D gene unclear. CDR3 length: 14 amino acids. Between the trimmed V and J ends, which lost 6 bases and 3 bases, there was a span of 15 bases. The germline gives CDR1 LNHDA, CDR2 SQIVND (reference sequence). In DNA, the CDR3 is TGTGCCAGTAGAAAAAGACCCTCCAGCTACGAGCAGTACTTC. Its translation is CASRKRPSSYEQYF.

V is TRBV4-1 and J is TRBJ2-7; the D gene is possibly TRBD2 (7 bases). The CDR3 consists of 16 residues. CDR1 is MGHRA, CDR2 YSYEKL, per germline. V shed 2 bases and J shed 3 bases, with 17 bases lying between them. The CDR3, as DNA: TGCGCCAGCAGCCAAACACAGGGAGGGGACTACTACGAGCAGTACTTC. Protein sequence: CASSQTQGGDYYEQYF.

The rearrangement uses TRBV6-1 and TRBJ1-1, with D maybe TRBD1 (6 bases). Germline V gene data show CDR1 as MNHNS and CDR2 as SASEGT. The CDR3 is made up of 14 amino acids. With 3 bases removed from V and 4 bases from J, the gap between germline ends came to 12 bases. This chain's CDR3 is CASSDKGGGTEAFF. The CDR3 DNA sequence: TGTGCCAGCAGTGATAAGGGGGGTGGCACTGAAGCTTTCTTT.

This chain links TRBV4-2 with TRBJ2-3; TRBD2 agrees at 7 bases. The CDR3 has 13 amino acids. The germline CDR1 and CDR2 sequences are LGHNA and YNFKEQ. With 0 bases clipped from V and 12 bases from J, the junction kept 6 bases outside the gene matches. CDR3 sequence reads: CASSQEDRTSQYF. The CDR3 bases are TGTGCCAGCAGCCAAGAGGATCGGACTAGTCAGTATTTT.

The chain has TRBV10-3 and TRBJ1-4; 7 bases are a match to TRBD1. The CDR3 runs 18 residues. Germline V gives CDR1 ENHRY, CDR2 SYGVKD. V lost 1 base, J lost 4 bases, and 12 bases stayed unmatched. The CDR3 DNA reads TGTGCCATCAGTGAGTTCTCCGCCCGACAGGGAGGTAATGAAAAACTGTTTTTT. Protein sequence: CAISEFSARQGGNEKLFF.

The chain carries TRBV9 and TRBJ2-5; D is unclear. This CDR3 has 14 residues. The V end was cut by 0 bases, the J end by 2 bases, with 8 bases between. Per the germline V gene, CDR1 is SGDLS and CDR2 is YYNGEE. CDR3 coding DNA: TGTGCCAGCAGCGTAGATTTGATTCAAGAGACCCAGTACTTC. It encodes CASSVDLIQETQYF.

The chain is built from TRBV7-8 and TRBJ1-1; 7 bases map to TRBD1. V shed 4 bases, J shed 4 bases, and the junction held 3 bases outside the gene matches. The germline V gene has CDR1 SGHVS and CDR2 FQNEAQ. This CDR3 has 13 amino acids. In nucleotides, the CDR3 is TGTGCCAGCAGCTCGGGACAGACCACTGAAGCTTTCTTT. It is translated as CASSSGQTTEAFF. The variable domain in full, completed from reference TRBV7-8 and TRBJ1-1, reads GAGVSQSPRYKVAKRGQDVALRCDPISGHVSLFWYQQALGQGPEFLTYFQNEAQLDKSGLPSDRFFAERPEGSVSTLKIQRTQQEDSAVYLCASSSGQTTEAFFGQGTRLTVV.

The J gene is TRBJ1-2, the V gene TRBV18; D gene uncertain. Germline loops: CDR1 KGHSH, CDR2 LQKENI. V dropped 1 base and J dropped 4 bases, with 13 bases sitting between them. The CDR3 sequence is 15 residues long. The CDR3 loop reads CASSPRSDGSYGYTF. In DNA form, the CDR3 reads TGTGCCAGCTCACCACGATCCGACGGAAGCTATGGCTACACCTTC. The variable domain in full, completed from reference TRBV18 and TRBJ1-2, reads NAGVMQNPRHLVRRRGQEARLRCSPMKGHSHVYWYRQLPEEGLKFMVYLQKENIIDESGMPKERFSAEFPKEGPSILRIQQVVRGDSAAYFCASSPRSDGSYGYTFGSGTRLTVV.

This chain connects TRBV11-3 to TRBJ2-7; D gene uncertain. Germline V gene lookup returns CDR1 SGHNT and CDR2 YENEEA. The CDR3 has 15 amino acids. Trimming removed 1 base from V and 0 bases from J, with 10 bases in between. As DNA, the CDR3 is TGTGCCAGCAGCTTAGGTCGGCTAATCTCCTACGAGCAGTACTTC. As protein: CASSLGRLISYEQYF.

The chain links TRBV7-2 to TRBJ2-7; D might be TRBD2 (5 bases). V was clipped by 0 bases and J by 1 base, with 7 bases between them. Germline V gene lookup returns CDR1 SGHTA and CDR2 FQGNSA. The CDR3 is 14 residues long. The CDR3 sequence is CASSLAGSSYEQYF. CDR3 in DNA: TGTGCCAGCAGCTTAGCGGGGAGTTCCTACGAGCAGTACTTC.

The rearrangement links TRBV7-2 to TRBJ1-6, with D maybe TRBD1 (5 bases). V lost 3 bases, J lost 7 bases, and 13 bases lay in between. Looked up from germline, CDR1 is SGHTA and CDR2 is FQGNSA. The CDR3 consists of 15 residues. The CDR3 is CASSFQGNGNSPLHF. CDR3 nucleotide sequence: TGTGCCAGCAGCTTCCAGGGAAATGGGAATTCACCCCTCCACTTT.

V and J are TRBV11-2 and TRBJ1-3; the D gene is possibly TRBD1 (6 bases). V shed 4 bases and J shed 1 base, with 17 bases lying between them. Germline-derived CDR1 and CDR2 are SGHAT and FQNNGV. The length of the CDR3 is 17 residues. The CDR3 DNA reads as TGTGCCAGCAGCTCCATTCGGGGGGCTGGTTCTGGAAACACCATATATTTT. It specifies CASSSIRGAGSGNTIYF.

This rearrangement joins TRBV6-5 to TRBJ2-7; 11 nucleotides line up with TRBD1. The CDR3 consists of 14 residues. Germline trimming cut 4 bases from V and 4 bases from J; bases unmatched to any gene: 3. Germline-derived CDR1 and CDR2 are MNHEY and SVGAGI. CDR3 bases: TGTGCCAGCAGTTGGACAGGGGGCGGGTACGAGCAGTACTTC. Encoded protein: CASSWTGGGYEQYF.

The chain links TRBV11-2 to TRBJ1-1, with D perhaps matching TRBD1 (6 bases). The CDR3 spans 14 residues. V was clipped by 6 bases and J by 7 bases, with 18 bases between them. CDR1 is SGHAT, CDR2 FQNNGV, per germline. The CDR3 region has the DNA TGTGCCAGCAGGTATCCCGGGACAAGGAGTGAAGCTTTCTTT. Translating gives CASRYPGTRSEAFF.

This chain links TRBV5-1 with TRBJ1-6, with D possibly matching TRBD1 (5 bases). The CDR3 is 15 amino acids. Trimming removed 0 bases at V and 8 bases at J, with 12 bases between. CDR1 is SGHRS and CDR2 is YFSETQ in the germline V gene. Here the CDR3 reads CASSLDDSRHSPLHF. CDR3 DNA: TGCGCCAGCAGCTTGGATGACAGTAGACATTCACCCCTCCACTTT.

The rearrangement uses TRBV19 and TRBJ1-1, with D possibly being TRBD1 (6 bases). V was cut by 3 bases and J by 7 bases, with 18 bases left in between. Germline lookup yields CDR1 LNHDA and CDR2 SQIVND (reference sequence). The CDR3 runs to 15 residues. CDR3 nucleotides: TGTGCCAGTAGTATGGCAGGGGAGGGAAGATTTGAAGCTTTCTTT. This sequence encodes CASSMAGEGRFEAFF.

The chain is built from TRBV7-8 and TRBJ2-7; D not certain. There are 12 residues in the CDR3. Trimming took off 5 bases at V and 7 bases at J, with 12 bases between the two ends. Germline values: CDR1 SGHVS, CDR2 FQNEAQ. The CDR3 sequence is CASSRRPGEQYF. CDR3 DNA sequence: TGTGCCAGCAGCCGAAGGCCCGGGGAGCAGTACTTC.

The chain has TRBV7-9 and TRBJ2-3, with D perhaps given as TRBD1 or TRBD2 (5 bases each). CDR1 and CDR2 (germline): SEHNR, FQNEAQ (reference sequence). CDR3 size: 17 residues. Trimming pared 4 bases from V and 3 bases from J, leaving 20 bases between. The CDR3, as DNA: TGTGCCAGCAGCTCTACCCTGGGGGTTGGAGGAACAGATACGCAGTATTTT. It encodes CASSSTLGVGGTDTQYF.

A few counts support this clone. The chain carries TRBV7-3 and TRBJ2-2; D is uncertain. This CDR3 has 12 residues. V dropped 5 bases and J dropped 3 bases, with 4 bases sitting between them. Germline-derived CDR1 and CDR2 are SGHTA and FQGTGA. The CDR3 region has the DNA TGTGCCAGCAGCATCGACACCGGGGAGCTGTTTTTT. This sequence encodes CASSIDTGELFF. Full variable domain (outside the CDR3, taken from reference TRBV7-3 and TRBJ2-2): GAGVSQTPSNKVTEKGKYVELRCDPISGHTALYWYRQSLGQGPEFLIYFQGTGAADDSGLPNDRFFAVRPEGSVSTLKIQRTERGDSAVYLCASSIDTGELFFGEGSRLTVL.

The gene calls are TRBV6-6 and TRBJ2-7; possible D gene TRBD2, 6 bases. CDR1 is MNHNY and CDR2 is SVGAGI in the germline V gene (reference sequence). Trimming removed 0 bases at V and 0 bases at J, with 9 bases between. The CDR3 runs 15 residues. As DNA, the CDR3 is TGTGCCAGCAGTTACTCCCAGCGGGCCTCCTACGAGCAGTACTTC. It translates to CASSYSQRASYEQYF.

The chain links TRBV6-6 to TRBJ2-7; D ambiguous. The germline V gene has CDR1 MNHNY and CDR2 SVGAGI (reference sequence). The CDR3 is 12 amino acids. Trimming cost V 2 bases and J 4 bases, with 6 bases left between them. CDR3 sequence: CASSYGQYEQYF. CDR3 DNA: TGTGCCAGCAGTTACGGCCAATACGAGCAGTACTTC.

This chain links TRBV13 with TRBJ1-4; 7 bases map to TRBD1. The CDR3 is made up of 16 amino acids. Trimming removed 5 bases from V and 2 bases from J; junction bases left unmatched: 8. Germline-derived CDR1 and CDR2 are PRHDT and FYEKMQ (reference sequence). The CDR3 sequence is CASSRSGDSTNEKLFF. The DNA for the CDR3 is TGTGCCAGCAGCCGTAGCGGGGACAGCACTAATGAAAAACTGTTTTTT.